This is a list of T cell receptor beta chains from one sample in a study of CD8 T cells in Susac syndrome. One entry per CDR3 protein, called by TCRdb with MiXCR from the immunoSEQ multiplex PCR reads. Of some 120,000 distinct CDR3 sequences in the sample, approximately 96% were seen once. What was sequenced was CD8+ T cells from PBMCs. The source of these receptors is a human donor with Susac syndrome. The CDR3 runs from the conserved cysteine through the conserved F or W. D genes are given only for firm matches. For some rows the clone size is stated as once, few or many, or as a class when expanded; others skip it.

cdr3_nt cdr3_aa j_call v_call d_call clone_size cdr3_length
TGCGCCAGCAGCTTGGCGACGGACCCCACCGGGGAGCTGTTTTTT CASSLATDPTGELFF TRBJ2-2 TRBV5-1 - - 15
TGTGCCAGCATAGAAGAATGGGGGAACACCGGGGAGCTGTTTTTT CASIEEWGNTGELFF TRBJ2-2 TRBV2 - - 15
TGTGCCAGCAGCTTGGAGGGACAGAATTACGAGCAGTACTTC CASSLEGQNYEQYF TRBJ2-7 TRBV5-6 TRBD1 - 14
TGCGCCAGCAGCCGACGACCGGGACAGGGCCACGAGCAGTACTTC CASSRRPGQGHEQYF TRBJ2-7 TRBV4-3 TRBD1 - 15
TGTGCCATCAGTGAGATTCCGCAGGGGGCCAACACTGAAGCTTTCTTT CAISEIPQGANTEAFF TRBJ1-1 TRBV10-3 TRBD1 - 16
TGCAGTGCTAAAGAGCCTGGCTACACCTTC CSAKEPGYTF TRBJ1-2 TRBV20-1 - - 10
TGTGCCAGCAGCCAGACGAGCTCCTACGAGCAGTACTTC CASSQTSSYEQYF TRBJ2-7 TRBV4-2 - - 13
TGTGCCAGCAGCTCCGGGGAGACGCCTGGAAACACCATATATTTT CASSSGETPGNTIYF TRBJ1-3 TRBV7-3 - - 15
TGTGCCACCAGCTCCAGAATCCAAGAGACCCAGTACTTC CATSSRIQETQYF TRBJ2-5 TRBV15 - - 13
TGTGCCAGCAGATACACAGGGGGTGGGCAGCCCCAGCATTTT CASRYTGGGQPQHF TRBJ1-5 TRBV27 TRBD1 - 14
TGTGCCAGCAGACCCCTGTTAGCGTCGAACACCGGGGAGCTGTTTTTT CASRPLLASNTGELFF TRBJ2-2 TRBV27 - - 16
TGTGCCTGGAGTGGGACGGGGGGGCACAATGAGCAGTTCTTC CAWSGTGGHNEQFF TRBJ2-1 TRBV30 TRBD2 - 14
TGCAGTGCTGAAAAGACAGGGGATCGGGGAAACACCATATATTTT CSAEKTGDRGNTIYF TRBJ1-3 TRBV20-1 TRBD1 - 15
TGTGCCAGCAGCTTAGAACAAGATAATTCACCCCTCCACTTT CASSLEQDNSPLHF TRBJ1-6 TRBV13 - - 14
TGTGCCAGCAGGGTCGGCTACTCCTACGAGCAGTACTTC CASRVGYSYEQYF TRBJ2-7 TRBV2 - - 13
TGTGCCAGCGGACAGGGACGGCTAGAAATCGATGAGCAGTTCTTC CASGQGRLEIDEQFF TRBJ2-1 TRBV28 TRBD1 - 15
TGCAGTGCTTGGACGGGAGATTACACTGAAGCTTTCTTT CSAWTGDYTEAFF TRBJ1-1 TRBV20-1 - - 13
TGTGCCAGCAGTTTATTGGTAGCGGGGGGGGAGGGGAAAAATGAGCAGTTCTTC CASSLLVAGGEGKNEQFF TRBJ2-1 TRBV28 TRBD2 - 18
TGCAGTGCGCAGACAGGGGGCAATGAAAAACTGTTTTTT CSAQTGGNEKLFF TRBJ1-4 TRBV20-1 TRBD1 - 13
TGTGCCAGCAGTTTAGGCAGGGGGAACACTGAAGCTTTCTTT CASSLGRGNTEAFF TRBJ1-1 TRBV27 - - 14
TGCGCCAGCAGCTTGACGGACGGGGCCGATGTCGGGGAGCTGTTTTTT CASSLTDGADVGELFF TRBJ2-2 TRBV5-1 - - 16
TGTGCCAGCAGTTACGGTAGCGAAGGATCCTACGAGCAGTACTTC CASSYGSEGSYEQYF TRBJ2-7 TRBV6-6 - - 15
TGTGCCAGCAGCTCCCTCAAACAGGGGTTCACCGGGGAGCTGTTTTTT CASSSLKQGFTGELFF TRBJ2-2 TRBV7-9 TRBD1 - 16
TGCAGTGCTAGAGGGCTTAGCACAGACACTGAAGCTTTCTTT CSARGLSTDTEAFF TRBJ1-1 TRBV20-1 - - 14
TGTGCCAGCAGCTTGGGGGGGGCGAGAGAGCAGTACTTC CASSLGGAREQYF TRBJ2-7 TRBV5-6 - once 13
TGTGCCAGCAGCAAAGGACCTCCAGGGCACTACGAGCAGTACTTC CASSKGPPGHYEQYF TRBJ2-7 TRBV21-1 - - 15
TGTGCCTGGAGTGTACAGGACAGGGGCCACGAGCAGTACTTC CAWSVQDRGHEQYF TRBJ2-7 TRBV30 TRBD1 - 14
TGCAGCGTTGATACGGTCTCAAGCTCCTACAATGAGCAGTTCTTC CSVDTVSSSYNEQFF TRBJ2-1 TRBV29-1 - - 15
TGTGCCAGCAGTCCAACCGGGGGATCTGGAAACACCATATATTTT CASSPTGGSGNTIYF TRBJ1-3 TRBV28 - - 15
TGTGCCAGCAGTTTAACTCCCGGGACCACCTACGAGCAGTACTTC CASSLTPGTTYEQYF TRBJ2-7 TRBV7-8 - - 15
TGTGCCAGCAGTGAATATATTCAAGGGGAGGACAGGGGAGTATACTACGAGCAGTACTTC CASSEYIQGEDRGVYYEQYF TRBJ2-7 TRBV25-1 TRBD1 - 20
TGTGCCAGTAGCCGGGCTCAGGCAATCACCGGGGAGCTGTTTTTT CASSRAQAITGELFF TRBJ2-2 TRBV19 - once 15
TGTGCCAGCAGCCAAGTATCTGGGGAGGAGTATGGCTACACCTTC CASSQVSGEEYGYTF TRBJ1-2 TRBV14 - - 15
TGTGCCAGCAGTAGGGGCTATATGGACGAGCAGTACTTC CASSRGYMDEQYF TRBJ2-7 TRBV12-3/TRBV12-4 - - 13
TGCGCCAGCAGCCAAGGGAACACTGAAGCTTTCTTT CASSQGNTEAFF TRBJ1-1 TRBV4-1 - - 12